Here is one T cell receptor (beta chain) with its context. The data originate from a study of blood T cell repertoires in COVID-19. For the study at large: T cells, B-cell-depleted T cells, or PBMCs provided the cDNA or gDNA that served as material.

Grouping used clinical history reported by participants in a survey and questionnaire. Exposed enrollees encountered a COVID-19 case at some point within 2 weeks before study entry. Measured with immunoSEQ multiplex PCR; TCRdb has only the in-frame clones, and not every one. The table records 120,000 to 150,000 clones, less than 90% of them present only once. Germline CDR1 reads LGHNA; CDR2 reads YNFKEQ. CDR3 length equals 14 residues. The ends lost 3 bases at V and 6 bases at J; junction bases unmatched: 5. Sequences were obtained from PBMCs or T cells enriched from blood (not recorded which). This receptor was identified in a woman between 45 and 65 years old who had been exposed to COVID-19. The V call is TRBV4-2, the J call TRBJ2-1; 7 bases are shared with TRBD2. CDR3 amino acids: CASSQETGGNEQFF. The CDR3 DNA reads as TGTGCCAGCAGCCAGGAGACGGGGGGCAATGAGCAGTTCTTC.